The 14 T cell receptor beta chains reported below all come from one sample, sequenced in a study of shared clonotypes between healthy human individuals. Assay: immunoSEQ multiplex PCR; the TCRdb copy retains only in-frame clones and omits some. The sample has 950,000 to 1,100,000 clones; about 76% are singletons. The sample consisted of memory CD4+ T cells sorted from blood. As for subset: CD45RA-negative fraction. The receptor set was obtained from a man aged 18 to 29 in good health.

The V and J genes are TRBV5-4 and TRBJ2-7, with 8 bases matching TRBD2. Trimming cost V 4 bases and J 0 bases; bases outside gene matches: 6. CDR3 length: 15 residues. Germline V gene lookup returns CDR1 SGHNT and CDR2 YYREEE (reference sequence). The CDR3 DNA reads as TGTGCCAGCAGCGCGGGGGGCGGGGACTCCTACGAGCAGTACTTC. Its translation is CASSAGGGDSYEQYF.

There are a few counts of this clone. V is TRBV7-2 and J is TRBJ2-2; 7 nucleotides match TRBD2. V was clipped by 3 bases and J by 5 bases; unmatched bases: 3. This CDR3 spans 14 amino acids. The germline V gene has CDR1 SGHTA and CDR2 FQGNSA. CDR3 DNA: TGTGCCAGCAGCTTGGGGAGGGCGACCGGGGAGCTGTTTTTT. This gives the protein CASSLGRATGELFF.

The chain recombines TRBV30 with TRBJ2-7, with 15 bases lining up with TRBD2. CDR1 is GTSNPN and CDR2 is SVGIG in the germline V gene (reference sequence). There are 17 residues in the CDR3. V lost 0 bases and J lost 0; bases outside the gene matches: 3. The CDR3, as DNA: TGTGCCTGGAGTGTGGGACTAGCGGGGGGTAGCTCCTACGAGCAGTACTTC. Its protein product is CAWSVGLAGGSSYEQYF.

The chain couples TRBV5-1 to TRBJ1-4, with D tentatively TRBD1 (5 bases). The CDR3 extends over 15 amino acids. CDR1 and CDR2 from the germline V gene are SGHRS and YFSETQ. V was pared by 3 bases and J by 3 bases, with 12 bases between. CDR3 coding DNA: TGCGCCAGCAGCTGGAAGGGGTGGGCTAATGAAAAACTGTTTTTT. This sequence encodes CASSWKGWANEKLFF. Using reference TRBV5-1 and TRBJ1-4 for the parts outside the CDR3, the full variable domain is KAGVTQTPRYLIKTRGQQVTLSCSPISGHRSVSWYQQTPGQGLQFLFEYFSETQRNKGNFPGRFSGRQFSNSRSEMNVSTLELGDSALYLCASSWKGWANEKLFFGSGTQLSVL.

The rearrangement joins TRBV4-2 to TRBJ2-3; D unclear. Germline CDR1 and CDR2: LGHNA and YNFKEQ. CDR3 length: 15 amino acids. V lost 6 bases, J lost 3 bases, and 16 bases lay in between. Written as DNA, the CDR3 is TGTGCCAGCAGTGCCCTAGGTGTTTCGACAGATACGCAGTATTTT. Translated, it gives CASSALGVSTDTQYF.

The rearrangement uses TRBV6-4 and TRBJ2-6; D ambiguous. From germline, CDR1 is MRHNA and CDR2 SNTAGT. Trimming took 3 bases from V and 0 from J, leaving 3 bases between them. This CDR3 region has 14 residues. DNA of the CDR3: TGTGCCAGCAGTGATGTCTCTGGGGCCAACGTCCTGACTTTC. Translating gives CASSDVSGANVLTF.

This clone has at least ten counts. V is TRBV2 and J is TRBJ1-3, with D unclear. CDR3 length: 15 amino acids. V was shortened by 4 bases and J by 4 bases, with 14 bases between the two germline ends. The V gene's germline CDR1 is SNHLY and CDR2 FYNNEI. The CDR3 reads CASSAVRSAGNTIYF. The CDR3 nucleotides are TGTGCCAGCAGTGCTGTCAGGAGTGCCGGAAACACCATATATTTT. Filled out from reference TRBV2 and TRBJ1-3, the complete variable domain reads EPEVTQTPSHQVTQMGQEVILRCVPISNHLYFYWYRQILGQKVEFLVSFYNNEISEKSEIFDDQFSVERPDGSNFTLKIRSTKLEDSAMYFCASSAVRSAGNTIYFGEGSWLTVV.

The chain combines TRBV7-9 with TRBJ2-5, with D unresolved. The germline CDR1 and CDR2 sequences are SEHNR and FQNEAQ (reference sequence). CDR3 size: 13 residues. V was shortened by 5 bases and J by 4 bases, with 11 bases between the two germline ends. CDR3 DNA sequence: TGTGCCAGCAGCCCTCGAGGCCCAGAGACCCAGTACTTC. This sequence encodes CASSPRGPETQYF.

The chain is built from TRBV19 and TRBJ2-2, with a weak D call TRBD2 (5 bases). Germline V gives CDR1 LNHDA, CDR2 SQIVND (reference sequence). This CDR3 comprises 15 residues. Trimming shortened V by 2 bases and J by 5 bases, and 12 bases separated the two germline ends. This CDR3 reads CASSIRLARTGELFF. In DNA, the CDR3 is TGTGCCAGTAGTATAAGGCTAGCTCGGACCGGGGAGCTGTTTTTT.

This clone was seen a handful of times. The chain employs TRBV30 and TRBJ2-7; 7 bases match TRBD2. J gave up 7 bases and V 2 bases, and 8 bases lay outside the gene matches. Germline V gene sequence: CDR1 GTSNPN, CDR2 SVGIG (reference sequence). CDR3 length: 13 amino acids. The CDR3 reads CAWSRGGRDEQYF. In DNA form, the CDR3 reads TGTGCCTGGAGTAGGGGCGGGAGAGATGAGCAGTACTTC.

The CDR3 DNA sequence: TGTGCCAGCAGCTTCTCCCAGGGTAGCCAGCCCCAGCATTTT. It encodes CASSFSQGSQPQHF. The genes are TRBV27 and TRBJ1-5; tentative D call: TRBD1 (5 bases). The CDR3 has 14 residues. Germline-derived CDR1 and CDR2 are MNHEY and SMNVEV (reference sequence). V was trimmed by 6 bases and J by 7 bases, leaving 16 bases between them.

This clone was observed a few times. This sequence joins TRBV11-1 and TRBJ2-2; 7 bases are a match to TRBD1. The germline CDR1 and CDR2 sequences are SGHAT and FQDESV (reference sequence). The CDR3 covers 14 residues. V lost 4 bases and J lost 7; bases outside the gene matches: 6. CDR3 nucleotides: TGTGCCAGCAGCTCTACGAGGGGGCTCGGGGAGCTGTTTTTT. Translated, it gives CASSSTRGLGELFF. Using reference TRBV11-1 and TRBJ2-2 for the parts outside the CDR3, the full variable domain is EAEVAQSPRYKITEKSQAVAFWCDPISGHATLYWYRQILGQGPELLVQFQDESVVDDSQLPKDRFSAERLKGVDSTLKIQPAELGDSAMYLCASSSTRGLGELFFGEGSRLTVL.

This sequence joins TRBV5-4 and TRBJ2-3; 13 bases agree with TRBD2. Germline V gene lookup returns CDR1 SGHNT and CDR2 YYREEE (reference sequence). Trimming took 0 bases from V and 3 from J; bases not matched to a gene: 7. This CDR3 is built from 18 residues. In nucleotides, the CDR3 is TGTGCCAGCAGCTTGGGGGGACTAGCGGGACTCGCAACAGATACGCAGTATTTT. This codes for CASSLGGLAGLATDTQYF. The full variable domain, completed using reference TRBV5-4 and TRBJ2-3, is ETGVTQSPTHLIKTRGQQVTLRCSSQSGHNTVSWYQQALGQGPQFIFQYYREEENGRGNFPPRFSGLQFPNYSSELNVNALELDDSALYLCASSLGGLAGLATDTQYFGPGTRLTVL.

Many counts were recorded for this clone. The chain carries TRBV7-9 and TRBJ2-5; perhaps TRBD2 as D (6 bases). This CDR3 comprises 15 residues. Per germline, CDR1 SEHNR and CDR2 FQNEAQ (reference sequence). The V end lost 2 bases, the J end lost 4 bases, and 14 bases lay between the germline ends. CDR3 in DNA: TGTGCCAGCAGCTTAAGGCTAGCGCAAACAGAGACCCAGTACTTC. Translating it yields CASSLRLAQTETQYF.